The 30 T cell receptor beta chains in this list originate from one sample, sequenced in a study of T cells in Graves' hyperthyroidism and ophthalmopathy. Amplified TCR beta CDR3 regions derived from RNA transcripts. TCR CDR3 underwent first-round RT-PCR with the HTBI primer set. MiXCR, applied by TCRdb to the multiplex PCR reads, yields one record per CDR3 protein. Among 400,000 to 500,000 distinct CDR3 sequences listed, under 15% were seen once. Sequencing used blood. The receptor source for this set is a woman between 18 and 29 years old with Graves' hyperthyroidism.

This clonotype was recorded many times. The rearrangement links TRBV6-1 to TRBJ2-5; D is uncertain. The V gene lost 7 bases and the J gene lost 5 bases, with 14 bases spanning the gap. Germline V lookup: CDR1 MNHNS, CDR2 SASEGT. This CDR3 comprises 13 residues. The CDR3 region is CASTLAGYETQYF. For the CDR3, the DNA is TGTGCCAGCACTCTTGCCGGGTATGAGACCCAGTACTTC.

The rearrangement uses TRBV14 and TRBJ1-4; maybe TRBD1 (6 bases). This CDR3 has 15 amino acids. Per the germline V gene, CDR1 is SGHDN and CDR2 is FVKESK. DNA of the CDR3: TGTCCCACCAGTGGACCAAGGGGGAACAATGAAAAACTGTTTTTT. Its translation is CPTSGPRGNNEKLFF. Supplemented by reference TRBV14 and TRBJ1-4, the full variable domain reads EAGVTQFPSHSVIEKGQTVTLRCDPISGHDNLYWYRRVMGKEIKFLLHFVKESKQDESGMPNNRFLAERTGGTYSTLKVQPAELEDSGVYFCPTSGPRGNNEKLFFGSGTQLSVL.

The chain recombines TRBV4-1 with TRBJ1-1; perhaps TRBD1 as D (6 bases). Between the trimmed V and J ends, which lost 4 bases and 0 bases, there was a span of 18 bases. This CDR3 spans 17 amino acids. Germline V gene sequence: CDR1 MGHRA, CDR2 YSYEKL. For the CDR3, the DNA is TGCGCCAGCAGCCGAACTGGACAGATCCCTATGAACACTGAAGCTTTCTTT. This translates into CASSRTGQIPMNTEAFF.

The sample holds a few counts of this clonotype. The J gene is TRBJ2-1, the V gene TRBV3-1; 7 nucleotides match TRBD2. V shed 0 bases, J shed 10 bases, and the junction held 9 bases outside the gene matches. Germline V gene lookup returns CDR1 LGHDT and CDR2 YNNKEL (reference sequence). CDR3 size: 15 residues. The CDR3: CASSQDRFGGVEQFF. The DNA for the CDR3 is TGTGCCAGCAGCCAAGATAGATTTGGGGGGGTCGAGCAGTTCTTC.

This clonotype occurred many times. V usage is TRBV19 and J usage is TRBJ2-1, with 12 bases that match TRBD2. The CDR3 is made up of 17 amino acids. Trimming at V came to 1 base and at J to 6 bases, leaving 7 bases not matched to a gene. From germline, CDR1 is LNHDA and CDR2 SQIVND (reference sequence). Written as DNA, the CDR3 is TGTGCCAGTAGTATAGTTCCTCTAGCGGGAGGGGGCAATGAGCAGTTCTTC. It specifies CASSIVPLAGGGNEQFF.

This clonotype was counted only a few times. Being one base from a much bigger clone, this may be a read error. No conserved phenylalanine or tryptophan is present at the end of the CDR3, so a read error is the likely explanation. The chain employs TRBV12-3 or TRBV12-4 and TRBJ2-6; D gene unclear. The CDR3 has 15 amino acids. The ends were cut back, 2 bases at V and 1 base at J, with 6 bases in the middle. The CDR3 spells CASSLLGSGANVLTS. CDR3 nucleotide sequence: TGTGCCAGCAGTTTATTAGGGTCTGGGGCCAACGTCCTGACTTCC.

The chain recombines TRBV30 with TRBJ2-3, with 8 bases that match TRBD2. The CDR3 is 13 amino acids. Trimming removed 3 bases from V and 6 bases from J; junction bases left unmatched: 5. The germline V gene has CDR1 GTSNPN and CDR2 SVGIG (reference sequence). The CDR3 region is CAWRAGAWDTQYF. CDR3 DNA sequence: TGTGCCTGGAGAGCGGGAGCGTGGGATACGCAGTATTTT. The full variable domain, completed using reference TRBV30 and TRBJ2-3, is SQTIHQWPATLVQPVGSPLSLECTVEGTSNPNLYWYRQAAGRGLQLLFYSVGIGQISSEVPQNLSASRPQDRQFILSSKKLLLSDSGFYLCAWRAGAWDTQYFGPGTRLTVL.

This clonotype has at least ten counts. The rearrangement joins TRBV3-1 to TRBJ2-1; TRBD2 agrees at 8 bases. The CDR3 is made up of 15 amino acids. Germline CDR1 and CDR2: LGHDT and YNNKEL (reference sequence). Trimming removed 6 bases from V and 6 bases from J; junction bases left unmatched: 10. The CDR3: CASRRTSGALNEQFF. For the CDR3, the DNA is TGTGCCAGCAGGCGAACTAGCGGAGCGCTCAATGAGCAGTTCTTC.

In this sample, this clonotype turned up many times. The rearrangement uses TRBV20-1 and TRBJ2-1; no firm D call. This CDR3 is built from 11 residues. Trimming shortened V by 5 bases and J by 8 bases, and 10 bases separated the two germline ends. Per the germline V gene, CDR1 is DFQATT and CDR2 is SNEGSKA (reference sequence). Written as DNA, the CDR3 is TGCAGTGCTTCTAATATCCATGAGCAGTTCTTC. Translated, it gives CSASNIHEQFF.

This clonotype appeared many times. The chain links TRBV6-1 to TRBJ2-7; no definite D call. The CDR3 runs 15 residues. From germline, CDR1 is MNHNS and CDR2 SASEGT. V lost 4 bases to trimming and J lost 2 bases, with 15 bases between them. CDR3 in amino acids: CASSGLGSKPYEQYV. The CDR3 DNA is TGTGCCAGCAGTGGGCTGGGCTCCAAACCCTACGAGCAGTACGTC.

The CDR3 DNA follows: TGTGCCAGCACCCAGGGGGCGGCGGCTTTCTTT. It encodes CASTQGAAAFF. The rearrangement uses TRBV6-5 and TRBJ1-1; 8 positions match TRBD1. With 7 bases clipped from V and 11 bases from J, the junction kept 6 bases outside the gene matches. CDR3 size: 11 residues. Per germline, CDR1 MNHEY and CDR2 SVGAGI.

The CDR3 coding sequence is TGTGCCAGCAGCCGACAGTTTACGTACCAAGAGACCCAGTACTTC. Its protein is CASSRQFTYQETQYF. V and J are TRBV7-2 and TRBJ2-5; D is possibly TRBD1 (5 bases). V was cut by 5 bases and J by 0 bases, with 13 bases left in between. Germline CDR1 reads SGHTA; CDR2 reads FQGNSA. The CDR3 length is 15 residues.

This clonotype was recorded a few times. This chain connects TRBV27 to TRBJ2-7; either TRBD1 or TRBD2 may supply D (5 bases each). This CDR3 has 14 amino acids. Germline CDR1 and CDR2: MNHEY and SMNVEV (reference sequence). The V end lost 5 bases, the J end lost 1 base, and 12 bases lay between the germline ends. The CDR3 region is CASSPGRESYEQYV. The CDR3 DNA reads as TGTGCCAGCAGTCCAGGGAGAGAATCCTACGAGCAGTACGTC.

This clonotype was counted many times. V and J are TRBV6-2 or TRBV6-3 and TRBJ2-2, with TRBD2 matching 7 bases. Germline CDR1 reads MNHEY; CDR2 reads SVGEGT. CDR3 length: 15 amino acids. V lost 1 base, J lost 6 bases, and 5 bases stayed unmatched. CDR3 amino acids: CASSYYEGRAGELFF. The CDR3 DNA follows: TGTGCCAGCAGTTACTACGAGGGGAGGGCCGGGGAGCTGTTTTTT.

This clonotype was seen ten or more times. The V call is TRBV28, the J call TRBJ2-1; 7 nucleotides align to TRBD2. CDR3 size: 12 residues. CDR1 and CDR2 (germline): MDHEN, SYDVKM. V dropped 3 bases and J dropped 13; count of bases not matched to a gene: 6. The CDR3 spells CASSLTSLKQFF. The CDR3 nucleotides read TGTGCCAGCAGTTTGACTAGCCTGAAACAGTTCTTC.

This clonotype was detected many times. The CDR3 region is CAIRQGDTEAFF. In DNA form, the CDR3 reads TGTGCCATCAGACAGGGAGACACTGAAGCTTTCTTT. V and J are TRBV10-3 and TRBJ1-1, with D tentatively TRBD1 (6 bases). The CDR3 has 12 amino acids. V was shortened by 6 bases and J by 3 bases, with 8 bases between the two germline ends. Germline V gives CDR1 ENHRY, CDR2 SYGVKD.

V usage is TRBV18 and J usage is TRBJ2-7; possibly TRBD2 for D (5 bases). Trimming removed 1 base from V and 2 bases from J, with 18 bases in between. This CDR3 contains 17 residues. CDR1 is KGHSH and CDR2 is LQKENI in the germline V gene. The CDR3, as DNA: TGTGCCAGCTCACCACTAGCGCACACCCTAGGCACCTACGAGCAGTACTTC. As protein: CASSPLAHTLGTYEQYF.

The gene calls are TRBV20-1 and TRBJ1-2; D possibly corresponds to TRBD1 (6 bases). V lost 3 bases to trimming and J lost 0 bases, with 17 bases between them. The CDR3 totals 16 residues. CDR1 and CDR2 (germline): DFQATT, SNEGSKA (reference sequence). The CDR3 DNA follows: TGCAGTGCTAGGGGGGTAGCGGGGGGGCCTAACTATGGCTACACCTTC. Protein: CSARGVAGGPNYGYTF.

The sample holds many counts of this clonotype. The J gene is TRBJ2-2, the V gene TRBV10-3, with D hard to call. The CDR3 has 14 residues. Germline loops: CDR1 ENHRY, CDR2 SYGVKD. V shed 0 bases and J shed 6 bases, with 8 bases lying between them. This CDR3 reads CAISESRLPGELFF. The CDR3 DNA sequence: TGTGCCATCAGTGAGTCCCGACTCCCCGGGGAGCTGTTTTTT.

This clonotype has ten or more counts. The chain uses TRBV27 and TRBJ2-1; no clear D gene. CDR3 length: 15 residues. Per germline, CDR1 MNHEY and CDR2 SMNVEV (reference sequence). Trimming took 8 bases from V and 3 from J, leaving 17 bases between them. CDR3 region: CASRLEVAIYNEQFF. As DNA, the CDR3 is TGTGCCAGCCGCTTGGAAGTTGCCATCTACAATGAGCAGTTCTTC.

The sample holds many counts of this clonotype. J is TRBJ1-5 and V is TRBV10-3; no clear D. V was cut by 1 base and J by 3 bases, with 16 bases left in between. The CDR3 is made up of 17 amino acids. Germline CDR1 reads ENHRY; CDR2 reads SYGVKD. The CDR3 sequence is CAISELIRTEFNQPQHF. As DNA, the CDR3 is TGTGCCATCAGTGAGTTAATTAGGACGGAATTCAATCAGCCCCAGCATTTT.

This clonotype appeared many times. The rearrangement joins TRBV6-1 to TRBJ2-1; 7 bases fit TRBD1. There are 15 residues in the CDR3. Germline CDR1 is MNHNS and CDR2 is SASEGT. V lost 0 bases to trimming and J lost 6 bases; unmatched junction nucleotides: 5. As DNA, the CDR3 is TGTGCCAGCAGTGAAGCGGAGACAGGGCCCAATGAGCAGTTCTTC. Translating gives CASSEAETGPNEQFF.

V is TRBV27 and J is TRBJ2-7; 9 bases match TRBD1. The CDR3 sequence is 16 residues long. Looked up from germline, CDR1 is MNHEY and CDR2 is SMNVEV (reference sequence). V shed 6 bases, J shed 6 bases, and the junction held 15 bases outside the gene matches. The CDR3 here is CASRLDYRGRCCEQYF. DNA of the CDR3: TGTGCCAGCAGGTTGGACTACAGGGGGCGTTGCTGCGAGCAGTACTTC.

This clonotype was counted many times. This chain uses TRBV27 with TRBJ1-6, with 7 bases that match TRBD1. The trim removed 6 bases at V and 3 bases at J, leaving 11 bases unmatched. In germline, CDR1 is MNHEY, CDR2 SMNVEV (reference sequence). The CDR3 runs to 17 residues. For the CDR3, the DNA is TGTGCCAGCAGATCCTACACCGGGACAGTCTATAATTCACCCCTCCACTTT. Protein product: CASRSYTGTVYNSPLHF.

The sample holds a few counts of this clonotype. The V call is TRBV14, the J call TRBJ2-1; TRBD2 agrees at 7 bases. The CDR3 is 16 amino acids. The V segment lost 1 base and the J segment 3 bases; nucleotides outside the gene matches: 6. Germline CDR1 SGHDN, CDR2 FVKESK. The CDR3 sequence is CASSQARTSGYNEQFF. CDR3 sequence (DNA): TGTGCCAGCAGCCAAGCCCGGACTAGTGGCTACAATGAGCAGTTCTTC.

This clonotype was counted a few times. This may come from a read error, since a much larger clone is one base off. The chain is built from TRBV5-1 and TRBJ1-3; 7 nucleotides agree with TRBD1. Germline-derived CDR1 and CDR2 are SGHRS and YFSETQ. This CDR3 is built from 15 residues. The CDR3 region is CANSLVPGGGNTIYF. Written as DNA, the CDR3 is TGCGCCAACAGCTTGGTTCCAGGGGGAGGTAACACCATATATTTT.

In this sample, this clonotype turned up once. One base away lies a much larger clone, so this may be a sequencing read error. The V call is TRBV18, the J call TRBJ2-3, with 8 bases aligning to TRBD1. The CDR3 consists of 15 residues. Germline-derived CDR1 and CDR2 are KGHSH and LQKENI. V shed 2 bases, J shed 10 bases, and the junction held 11 bases outside the gene matches. The DNA for the CDR3 is TGTGCCAGCTCACCAAATCCAGGGGGCTCCGATTCGCAGTATTTT. This sequence encodes CASSPNPGGSDSQYF.

This chain links TRBV25-1 with TRBJ1-3; 9 nucleotides match TRBD1. Losses at the gene ends were 5 bases for V and 7 bases for J; bases not matched to a gene: 9. The CDR3 covers 15 residues. Germline V lookup: CDR1 MGHDK, CDR2 SYGVNS. CDR3 protein: CASSSLRTGVNTIYF. The CDR3 bases are TGTGCCAGCAGTTCCCTGAGGACAGGGGTGAACACCATATATTTT.

This clonotype was counted many times. This chain links TRBV19 with TRBJ1-2, with 8 bases that match TRBD1. The CDR3 covers 14 residues. V lost 4 bases and J lost 8; bases outside the gene matches: 9. Germline assignment: CDR1 LNHDA and CDR2 SQIVND (reference sequence). Here the CDR3 reads CASSTHDRGYGYTF. The CDR3 DNA is TGTGCCAGTAGTACCCACGACAGGGGATACGGCTACACCTTC.

This clonotype was counted many times. The V gene is TRBV20-1, the J gene TRBJ2-3; 7 bases agree with TRBD2. The germline gives CDR1 DFQATT, CDR2 SNEGSKA (reference sequence). The V and J ends lost 0 bases and 0 bases, in that order; junction bases with no gene match: 6. The CDR3 is 16 amino acids. CDR3 sequence: CSARDFASGSTDTQYF. CDR3 sequence (DNA): TGCAGTGCTAGAGATTTTGCTAGCGGAAGCACAGATACGCAGTATTTT.